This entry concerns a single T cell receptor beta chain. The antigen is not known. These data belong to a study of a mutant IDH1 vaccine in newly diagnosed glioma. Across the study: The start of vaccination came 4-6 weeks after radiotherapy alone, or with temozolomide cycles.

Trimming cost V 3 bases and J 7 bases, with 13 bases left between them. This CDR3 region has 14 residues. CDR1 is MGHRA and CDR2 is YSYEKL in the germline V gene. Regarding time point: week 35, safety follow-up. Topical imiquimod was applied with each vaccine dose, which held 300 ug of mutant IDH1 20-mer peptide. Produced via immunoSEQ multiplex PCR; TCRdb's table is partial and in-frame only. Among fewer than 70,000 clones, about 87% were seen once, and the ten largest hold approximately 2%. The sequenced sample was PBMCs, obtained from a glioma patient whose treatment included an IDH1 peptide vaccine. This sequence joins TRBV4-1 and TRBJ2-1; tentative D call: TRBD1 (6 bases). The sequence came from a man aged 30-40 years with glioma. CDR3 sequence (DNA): TGCGCCAGCAGCCATAGGGGGACCGGGAATGAGCAGTTCTTC. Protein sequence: CASSHRGTGNEQFF.